The 28 T cell receptor beta chains below come from one sample, sequenced in a study of a mutant IDH1 vaccine in newly diagnosed glioma. Generated by immunoSEQ multiplex PCR, the TCRdb table keeps only in-frame clones and is missing some. The sample has some 49,000 clones, more than 75% seen once; the top ten hold more than 4%. Their antigens remain unidentified. Regarding time point: week 47, end of study. Vaccine doses each comprised 300 ug of mutant IDH1 20-mer peptide, with topical imiquimod. Sequencing used PBMCs, obtained from a glioma patient whose treatment included an IDH1 peptide vaccine. These receptors all come from a woman in her forties with glioma. Some clones in this sample may be carry-over from other donors' samples.

This chain connects TRBV14 to TRBJ1-2, with D perhaps matching TRBD1 (6 bases). Trimming cost V 0 bases and J 8 bases, with 16 bases left between them. Germline V CDR1 and CDR2: SGHDN, FVKESK. This CDR3 has 15 residues. In nucleotides, the CDR3 is TGTGCCAGCAGCCAAGATCTTTCAGGGGTGCGAGGCTACACCTTC. Translated, it gives CASSQDLSGVRGYTF.

V usage is TRBV4-2 and J usage is TRBJ1-2; D ambiguous. Looked up from germline, CDR1 is LGHNA and CDR2 is YNFKEQ. The germline V and J ends were trimmed by 4 bases and 6 bases, with 21 bases remaining between them. The CDR3 extends over 16 amino acids. The CDR3 here is CASSPELGPRGDGYTF. Written as DNA, the CDR3 is TGTGCCAGCAGCCCGGAATTGGGCCCTCGTGGGGATGGCTACACCTTC.

The chain joins TRBV25-1 to TRBJ2-2, with TRBD1 as a possible D gene (5 bases). Germline V gene sequence: CDR1 MGHDK, CDR2 SYGVNS. CDR3 length: 13 amino acids. V lost 3 bases to trimming and J lost 6 bases, with 8 bases between them. CDR3 nucleotides: TGTGCCAGCAGTGAGCAGGGTGCCGGGGAGCTGTTTTTT. This translates into CASSEQGAGELFF.

The chain uses TRBV11-2 and TRBJ2-5; D possibly matches TRBD1 or TRBD2 (5 bases each). Trimming stripped 5 bases from V and 5 bases from J, with 9 bases between. Germline CDR1 SGHAT, CDR2 FQNNGV. The CDR3 consists of 12 residues. This CDR3 reads CASSPRDETQYF. The CDR3 DNA reads as TGTGCCAGCAGCCCCCGGGACGAGACCCAGTACTTC. Looking up the rest from reference TRBV11-2 and TRBJ2-5 gives the full variable domain: EAGVAQSPRYKIIEKRQSVAFWCNPISGHATLYWYQQILGQGPKLLIQFQNNGVVDDSQLPKDRFSAERLKGVDSTLKIQPAKLEDSAVYLCASSPRDETQYFGPGTRLLVL.

The genes are TRBV2 and TRBJ2-3, with TRBD2 matching 8 bases. The CDR3 is 14 amino acids. Looked up from germline, CDR1 is SNHLY and CDR2 is FYNNEI. The V gene end was trimmed by 4 bases and the J gene end by 5 bases; junction bases not matched to a gene: 5. Here the CDR3 DNA reads TGTGCCAGCAGTGTGACTAGCGCGCAAGATACGCAGTATTTT. It yields the protein CASSVTSAQDTQYF.

V and J are TRBV9 and TRBJ2-3, with 12 bases aligning to TRBD2. The CDR3 runs to 15 residues. V was pared by 4 bases and J by 4 bases, with 4 bases of the junction left unmatched. Germline CDR1 is SGDLS and CDR2 is YYNGEE. CDR3 loop: CASSLTSGGSDTQYF. In nucleotides, the CDR3 is TGTGCCAGCAGCCTAACTAGCGGGGGGTCAGATACGCAGTATTTT.

V usage is TRBV7-6 and J usage is TRBJ1-3; D is ambiguous. Germline values: CDR1 SGHVS, CDR2 FNYEAQ. The V end was cut by 5 bases, the J end by 7 bases, with 9 bases between. This CDR3 is built from 12 residues. The CDR3 spells CASSLVPNTIYF. Here the CDR3 DNA reads TGTGCCAGCAGCCTTGTACCGAACACCATATATTTT.

The chain carries TRBV5-4 and TRBJ1-4; possibly TRBD1 for D (5 bases). The CDR3 loop spans 11 amino acids. From germline, CDR1 is SGHNT and CDR2 YYREEE (reference sequence). The V and J ends lost 0 bases and 11 bases respectively, with 5 bases between them. This CDR3 is CASSLGGKLFF. For the CDR3, the DNA is TGTGCCAGCAGCTTGGGGGGGAAACTGTTTTTT.

This rearrangement joins TRBV9 to TRBJ2-6; 7 positions agree with TRBD1. The CDR3 runs 16 residues. Germline loops: CDR1 SGDLS, CDR2 YYNGEE. With V trimmed by 3 bases and J by 11 bases, 14 bases remained unmatched. This CDR3 reads CASSAASTGPVDVLTF. In nucleotides, the CDR3 is TGTGCCAGCAGCGCCGCATCGACAGGGCCGGTCGACGTCCTGACTTTC.

The sample holds one count of this clone. The chain recombines TRBV27 with TRBJ1-1; D uncertain. V gave up 8 bases and J gave up 3 bases, with 13 bases separating them. In germline, CDR1 is MNHEY, CDR2 SMNVEV (reference sequence). This CDR3 has 13 residues. The CDR3 loop is CASAGFADTEAFF. CDR3 nucleotide sequence: TGTGCCAGCGCGGGGTTCGCCGACACTGAAGCTTTCTTT.

The CDR3 sequence: CASSKVDDQPQHF. The CDR3 nucleotides read TGCGCCAGCAGCAAAGTGGACGACCAGCCCCAGCATTTT. The chain recombines TRBV4-1 with TRBJ1-5; D is uncertain. Trimming took 5 bases from V and 7 from J, leaving 12 bases between them. Germline CDR1 MGHRA, CDR2 YSYEKL. The CDR3 is 13 amino acids.

This chain joins TRBV19 and TRBJ1-5; a possible D gene is TRBD1 (5 bases). CDR3 length: 16 residues. Germline assignment: CDR1 LNHDA and CDR2 SQIVND (reference sequence). Trimming removed 0 bases from V and 2 bases from J, with 11 bases in between. The CDR3: CASSIDPVGGNQPQHF. The CDR3, as DNA: TGTGCCAGTAGTATAGATCCAGTGGGGGGCAATCAGCCCCAGCATTTT.

This chain joins TRBV27 and TRBJ1-1; TRBD1 is a possible D gene (5 bases). Germline values: CDR1 MNHEY, CDR2 SMNVEV (reference sequence). Trimming stripped 3 bases from V and 4 bases from J, with 12 bases between. The CDR3 spans 14 residues. CDR3 amino acids: CASSFSGGITEAFF. CDR3 sequence (DNA): TGTGCCAGCAGTTTCTCGGGGGGGATCACTGAAGCTTTCTTT.

This sequence joins TRBV20-1 and TRBJ1-1; D remains ambiguous. V was cut by 6 bases and J by 4 bases, with 9 bases left in between. The length of the CDR3 is 11 residues. Germline-derived CDR1 and CDR2 are DFQATT and SNEGSKA (reference sequence). CDR3 protein: CSAREATEAFF. The CDR3 DNA reads as TGCAGTGCCCGAGAGGCCACTGAAGCTTTCTTT.

CDR3: CASSPGFGGETQYF. CDR3 nucleotides: TGTGCCAGCAGCCCAGGGTTCGGAGGAGAGACCCAGTACTTC. This chain uses TRBV5-5 with TRBJ2-5; D is possibly TRBD1 or TRBD2 (5 bases each). The CDR3 is 14 amino acids. The V gene's germline CDR1 is SGHKS and CDR2 YYEKEE (reference sequence). Trimming removed 4 bases from V and 4 bases from J, with 14 bases in between.

This chain uses TRBV10-3 with TRBJ1-2; D may be TRBD1 (6 bases). Germline values: CDR1 ENHRY, CDR2 SYGVKD. Trimming took off 3 bases at V and 3 bases at J, with 8 bases between the two ends. The CDR3 runs 13 residues. CDR3: CAISEGQYYGYTF. The CDR3 DNA reads TGTGCCATCAGTGAAGGACAGTACTATGGCTACACCTTC.

The CDR3 bases are TGCGCCAGCAGCCAAGTTCCGGGACTAGTGGCATCCGGGGAGCTGTTTTTT. This sequence encodes CASSQVPGLVASGELFF. The J gene is TRBJ2-2, the V gene TRBV4-3, with TRBD2 identical over 8 bases. V trimming: 1 base; J trimming: 6 bases; junction bases outside the gene matches: 10. This CDR3 comprises 17 residues. Germline-derived CDR1 and CDR2 are LGHNA and YSLEER.

This clone appeared a few times. The junction departs from germline at one end; a sequencing error may be responsible. V is TRBV9 and J is TRBJ1-2, with D maybe TRBD1 (5 bases). The CDR3 is 15 residues long. Germline V gene sequence: CDR1 SGDLS, CDR2 YYNGEE. Here the CDR3 reads CASSVEGGRGRLSAF. The CDR3 DNA sequence: TGTGCCAGCAGCGTAGAGGGAGGTAGGGGACGGCTAAGCGCCTTC.

This clone has just a few counts. The V call is TRBV6-4, the J call TRBJ1-1; D possibly corresponds to TRBD1 (5 bases). This CDR3 contains 14 residues. Germline loops: CDR1 MRHNA, CDR2 SNTAGT. V was trimmed by 3 bases and J by 5 bases, leaving 13 bases between them. The DNA of the CDR3 is TGTGCCAGCAGTGAGCAGCTCCAGGGTACTGAAGCTTTCTTT. This sequence encodes CASSEQLQGTEAFF.

This clone showed up just a few times. In DNA, the CDR3 is TGCGCCAGCAGCCACGGGACCTCCCCGGGGGGGCCCCAGCATTTT. Amino acids: CASSHGTSPGGPQHF. The chain is built from TRBV4-1 and TRBJ1-5, with a tentative D call TRBD1 (5 bases). Between the trimmed V and J ends, which lost 3 bases and 9 bases, there was a span of 18 bases. Germline-derived CDR1 and CDR2 are MGHRA and YSYEKL. CDR3 length equals 15 residues.

Only a few counts were recorded for this clone. The junction and the germline gene differ at one end; a read error may be behind it. Distinct nucleotide sequences in the sample also encode this CDR3. This sequence joins TRBV5-4 and TRBJ2-2, with 9 bases aligning to TRBD2. Per the germline V gene, CDR1 is SGHNT and CDR2 is YYREEE (reference sequence). This CDR3 has 15 amino acids. This CDR3 reads CASSLRIAGAGELFF. CDR3 bases: TGCGCCAGCAGCTTGCGAATAGCGGGAGCCGGGGAGCTGTTTTTT.

This chain links TRBV2 with TRBJ2-7; possible D gene TRBD2, 7 bases. The CDR3 runs 15 residues. Germline CDR1 and CDR2: SNHLY and FYNNEI. V gave up 3 bases and J gave up 2 bases, with 14 bases separating them. CDR3 bases: TGTGCCAGCAGTGAGGGAGGGGGGCTTACCTACGAGCAGTACTTC. Its translation is CASSEGGGLTYEQYF.

The V gene is TRBV6-5, the J gene TRBJ1-2; TRBD1 might be the D (5 bases). Germline CDR1 is MNHEY and CDR2 is SVGAGI. There are 11 residues in the CDR3. The ends were cut back, 1 base at V and 10 bases at J, with 7 bases in the middle. This chain's CDR3 is CASSYLGDYTF. The CDR3 bases are TGTGCCAGCAGTTACTTAGGGGACTACACCTTC.

A note on this clone: The identical CDR3 is also encoded by other nucleotide sequences in the sample. This chain links TRBV5-6 with TRBJ2-3, with 9 bases fitting TRBD1. The CDR3 is 14 amino acids. V lost 2 bases, J lost 3 bases, and 1 base stayed unmatched. CDR1 and CDR2 from the germline V gene are SGHDT and YYEEEE. The chain's CDR3 is CASSLQGATDTQYF. The CDR3 DNA follows: TGTGCCAGCAGCTTACAGGGGGCGACAGATACGCAGTATTTT. Complete variable domain (other parts from reference TRBV5-6 and TRBJ2-3): DAGVTQSPTHLIKTRGQQVTLRCSPKSGHDTVSWYQQALGQGPQFIFQYYEEEERQRGNFPDRFSGHQFPNYSSELNVNALLLGDSALYLCASSLQGATDTQYFGPGTRLTVL.

The chain links TRBV20-1 to TRBJ2-5; D ambiguous. V was pared by 2 bases and J by 5 bases, with 6 bases between. The CDR3 totals 11 residues. CDR1 is DFQATT, CDR2 SNEGSKA, per germline (reference sequence). This CDR3 reads CSARIGETQYF. The CDR3 DNA reads TGCAGTGCTAGAATCGGCGAGACCCAGTACTTC.

V gene TRBV5-4 combines with J gene TRBJ2-7; tentatively, D is TRBD1 (6 bases). With 4 bases removed from V and 3 bases from J, the gap between germline ends came to 11 bases. The CDR3 is 13 amino acids. Germline CDR1 reads SGHNT; CDR2 reads YYREEE (reference sequence). CDR3 loop: CASSKGTLYEQYF. The CDR3 region has the DNA TGTGCCAGCAGCAAAGGGACACTCTACGAGCAGTACTTC.

V usage is TRBV5-6 and J usage is TRBJ2-5, with D possibly matching TRBD2 (6 bases). The ends were cut back, 4 bases at V and 5 bases at J, with 15 bases in the middle. The V gene's germline CDR1 is SGHDT and CDR2 YYEEEE. This CDR3 region has 14 residues. The CDR3 sequence: CASSTGLNDETQYF. The CDR3, as DNA: TGTGCCAGCAGCACGGGACTCAACGACGAGACCCAGTACTTC. Full variable domain (rest looked up from reference TRBV5-6 and TRBJ2-5): DAGVTQSPTHLIKTRGQQVTLRCSPKSGHDTVSWYQQALGQGPQFIFQYYEEEERQRGNFPDRFSGHQFPNYSSELNVNALLLGDSALYLCASSTGLNDETQYFGPGTRLLVL.

This chain links TRBV5-1 with TRBJ2-3; D possibly corresponds to TRBD1 (6 bases). Trimming took off 3 bases at V and 1 base at J, with 15 bases between the two ends. The V gene's germline CDR1 is SGHRS and CDR2 YFSETQ. This CDR3 is 16 amino acids long. The CDR3 region has the DNA TGCGCCAGCAGCTGGGTGGGGGCGGTTGGCACAGATACGCAGTATTTT. Amino acid sequence: CASSWVGAVGTDTQYF.